These T cell receptor beta chains were read from a single sample in a study of human T cells and chemical hapten exposure. TCRdb re-derived calls from the RACE reads in MiXCR, one entry per CDR3 protein. The sample holds about 90,000 distinct CDR3 sequences; roughly 11% are singletons and the top ten take more than 0.85%. Specimen: whole blood, collected in connection with sensitization to the hapten diphenylcyclopropenone (DPC). All receptors derive from a woman aged 25 to 45 with alopecia areata. Some clones in this sample may be carry-over from other donors' samples. Each CDR3 is given with its conserved first and last residue. Each record gives: J gene, D gene, V gene, clone size, CDR3 DNA, CDR3 protein. A D gene is named only where the DNA matches it firmly. Part of the rows lack a size; the others show once, few, many or a class for expanded clones.

>TRBJ2-3|TRBD2|TRBV12-3/TRBV12-4|.
TGTGCCAGCAGCGTCTCTTATCAGACTAGCGGCCCACCGGGTAGCACAGATACGCAGTATTTT
CASSVSYQTSGPPGSTDTQYF
>TRBJ1-1|.|TRBV29-1|.
TGCAGCGTTGAAAGGGCAGATAACACTGAAGCTTTCTTT
CSVERADNTEAFF
>TRBJ1-5|.|TRBV29-1|.
TGCAGCGTTGTTTCAGGGACCAGCAATCAGCCCCAGCATTTT
CSVVSGTSNQPQHF
>TRBJ1-1|.|TRBV7-9|many
TGTGCCAGCAGCTTCCAGGTGAACACTGAAGCTTTCTTT
CASSFQVNTEAFF
>TRBJ2-1|.|TRBV11-2|many
TGTGCCAGCAGTCCGACGGGGAAGCGCAATGAGCAGTTCTTC
CASSPTGKRNEQFF
>TRBJ2-3|.|TRBV6-1|.
TGTGCCAGCAGTGGGGGGGGCCCGGGACAGGAGTCCCATCCGGCAGATACGCAGTATTTT
CASSGGGPGQESHPADTQYF
>TRBJ1-2|.|TRBV27|.
TGTGCCAGCAGCGGGAATAACTATGGCTACACCTTC
CASSGNNYGYTF
>TRBJ2-3|TRBD1|TRBV11-1|few
TGTGCCAGCAGCCTATTACCTAGGGGGCCAGATACGCAGTATTTT
CASSLLPRGPDTQYF
>TRBJ2-7|TRBD1|TRBV29-1|.
TGCAGCGGCACCGGGACAGGCGGCTACGAGCAGTACTTC
CSGTGTGGYEQYF
>TRBJ2-1|.|TRBV2|many
TGTGCCAGCAGTAAGTGGGGCGATGAGCAGTTCTTC
CASSKWGDEQFF
>TRBJ2-1|.|TRBV20-1|.
TGCAGTGCTGTCAGACTAGGAGGTGGCGATGAGCAGTTCTTC
CSAVRLGGGDEQFF
>TRBJ1-4|.|TRBV4-2|few
TGTGCCAGCAGCCAAGACGTCGGGAGGCGTGATGAAAAACTGTTTTTT
CASSQDVGRRDEKLFF
>TRBJ1-5|.|TRBV6-2/TRBV6-3|many
TGTGCCAGCAGTGGGGGGGGCTACAATCAGCCCCAGCATTTT
CASSGGGYNQPQHF